These T cell receptor beta chains were read from a single sample in a study of T cell responses to AZD1222 COVID-19 vaccine. Here immunoSEQ multiplex PCR was the method, and the copy in TCRdb shows in-frame clones only, minus some. The sample yields 200,000 or so clones, just over 90% seen once. This sample comprised peripheral blood, obtained on day 0 of AZD1222 vaccination. These receptors were obtained from an adult in good health. CDR3s include the opening cysteine and the closing phenylalanine or tryptophan. Each record gives: J gene, CDR3 length, D gene, V gene, clone size, CDR3 protein, CDR3 DNA. A D gene is named only where the DNA matches it firmly. A row's size may be missing; if present it is once, few, many or a size class.

>TRBJ2-7|15|TRBD1|TRBV4-3|.
CASSQDGQGFNEQYF
TGCGCCAGCAGCCAAGATGGACAGGGATTCAACGAGCAGTACTTC
>TRBJ1-1|13|.|TRBV27|.
CASRQTAPAEAFF
TGTGCCAGCAGACAGACTGCCCCAGCGGAAGCTTTCTTT
>TRBJ2-7|15|.|TRBV27|.
CASSYLGQWAYEQYF
TGTGCCAGCAGTTATCTTGGACAGTGGGCCTACGAGCAGTACTTC
>TRBJ1-4|16|TRBD1|TRBV19|.
CASSIWHRGRGEKLFF
TGTGCCAGTAGTATATGGCACAGGGGGCGAGGTGAAAAACTGTTTTTT
>TRBJ1-5|13|.|TRBV29-1|.
CSVEEGPNQPQHF
TGCAGCGTTGAAGAGGGACCCAATCAGCCCCAGCATTTT
>TRBJ2-2|15|.|TRBV7-9|.
CASSLALQNTGELFF
TGTGCCAGCAGCTTAGCGTTGCAGAACACCGGGGAGCTGTTTTTT
>TRBJ2-7|16|TRBD2|TRBV5-6|.
CASSFYTSGPSYEQYF
TGTGCCAGCAGCTTCTATACTAGCGGGCCCTCCTACGAGCAGTACTTC
>TRBJ1-1|14|TRBD1|TRBV5-1|.
CASSRDRGRTEAFF
TGCGCCAGCAGCCGCGACAGGGGACGGACTGAAGCTTTCTTT
>TRBJ2-1|15|.|TRBV21-1|.
CASSKEDRGYNEQFF
TGTGCCAGCAGCAAAGAGGACCGGGGGTACAATGAGCAGTTCTTC
>TRBJ1-2|15|.|TRBV6-5|.
CASTPEAGTLYGYTF
TGTGCCAGCACCCCAGAGGCCGGGACCCTATACGGCTACACCTTC
>TRBJ2-1|18|TRBD2|TRBV7-8|.
CASSLAVKAGGPYNEQFF
TGTGCCAGCAGCTTAGCGGTTAAGGCGGGAGGGCCCTACAATGAGCAGTTCTTC
>TRBJ2-1|16|.|TRBV5-1|.
CASSLGRPGAYNEQFF
TGCGCCAGCAGCTTGGGGCGTCCAGGGGCCTACAATGAGCAGTTCTTC
>TRBJ1-1|16|.|TRBV5-1|.
CASSSGPRPGNTEAFF
TGCGCCAGCAGCTCCGGGCCCAGGCCAGGGAACACTGAAGCTTTCTTT
>TRBJ1-5|19|TRBD1|TRBV30|.
CAWSEGQAPAIDSNQPQHF
TGTGCCTGGAGCGAAGGACAGGCCCCGGCAATTGATAGCAATCAGCCCCAGCATTTT
>TRBJ2-1|12|.|TRBV7-9|.
CASSLGGDEQFF
TGTGCCAGCAGCTTAGGGGGCGATGAGCAGTTCTTC
>TRBJ2-3|14|.|TRBV7-2|.
CASSFQGSADTQYF
TGTGCCAGCAGCTTTCAGGGAAGTGCAGATACGCAGTATTTT
>TRBJ2-6|16|TRBD1|TRBV11-2|.
CASSTGTGTGANVLTF
TGTGCCAGCAGCACCGGGACAGGGACAGGGGCCAACGTCCTGACTTTC
>TRBJ1-6|14|TRBD1|TRBV29-1|.
CSVQAGGGNSPLHF
TGCAGCGTTCAGGCAGGGGGCGGGAATTCACCCCTCCACTTT
>TRBJ2-3|12|.|TRBV2|.
CASSPGPDTQYF
TGTGCCAGCAGTCCGGGCCCAGATACGCAGTATTTT
>TRBJ2-2|13|.|TRBV14|.
CASSPGRPGELFF
TGTGCCAGCAGCCCCGGGCGGCCCGGGGAGCTGTTTTTT
>TRBJ2-7|15|.|TRBV21-1|once
CASSKGLAGDCEQYF
TGTGCCAGCAGCAAAGGACTAGCGGGAGACTGCGAGCAGTACTTC
>TRBJ1-2|13|.|TRBV2|.
CASSAGRGGGYTF
TGTGCCAGCAGTGCCGGCAGGGGTGGCGGCTACACCTTC
>TRBJ1-2|12|.|TRBV29-1|.
CSVGGDSYGYTF
TGCAGCGTGGGGGGAGACAGCTATGGCTACACCTTC